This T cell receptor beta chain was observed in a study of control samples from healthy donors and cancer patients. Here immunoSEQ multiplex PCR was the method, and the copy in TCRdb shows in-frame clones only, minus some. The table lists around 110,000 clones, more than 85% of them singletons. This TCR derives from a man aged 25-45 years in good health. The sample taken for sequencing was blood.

The CDR3 sequence is CASSPRGHIQETQYF. DNA of the CDR3: TGTGCCAGCAGCCCCAGGGGGCATATACAAGAGACCCAGTACTTC. V gene TRBV6-5 combines with J gene TRBJ2-5, with 8 bases that match TRBD1. Germline V gene data show CDR1 as MNHEY and CDR2 as SVGAGI. Trimming took 6 bases from V and 2 from J; bases not matched to a gene: 8. The CDR3 sequence is 15 residues long.